This T cell receptor (beta chain) was documented in a study of cytomegalovirus exposure and HLA in healthy donors. Study context: Later, an analysis reported that the 120 or so validation repertoires had used the same platform as the 550 to 750 first-cohort repertoires. Notes on the study in general: Clusters of TCRs from the first cohort tended to co-occur in the 120 validation repertoires (as a later analysis found). Most TCRs appeared rarely, but some public TCRs recurred in many donors.

Here immunoSEQ multiplex PCR was the method, and the copy in TCRdb shows in-frame clones only, minus some. The sample consists of some 220,000 clones, over 80% of them appearing once. A remark on this clone: No antigen is known for it.

V dropped 3 bases and J dropped 5 bases, with 10 bases sitting between them. The CDR3 totals 14 residues. CDR1 is SGHVS and CDR2 is FNYEAQ in the germline V gene. The sample comprised PBMCs. The TCR sequence derives from a woman aged 18 to 35 in good health and CMV-seronegative. V is TRBV7-6 and J is TRBJ1-4; no clear D. The CDR3 reads CASSLLRENEKLFF. CDR3 bases: TGTGCCAGCAGCTTGTTACGGGAGAATGAAAAACTGTTTTTT.